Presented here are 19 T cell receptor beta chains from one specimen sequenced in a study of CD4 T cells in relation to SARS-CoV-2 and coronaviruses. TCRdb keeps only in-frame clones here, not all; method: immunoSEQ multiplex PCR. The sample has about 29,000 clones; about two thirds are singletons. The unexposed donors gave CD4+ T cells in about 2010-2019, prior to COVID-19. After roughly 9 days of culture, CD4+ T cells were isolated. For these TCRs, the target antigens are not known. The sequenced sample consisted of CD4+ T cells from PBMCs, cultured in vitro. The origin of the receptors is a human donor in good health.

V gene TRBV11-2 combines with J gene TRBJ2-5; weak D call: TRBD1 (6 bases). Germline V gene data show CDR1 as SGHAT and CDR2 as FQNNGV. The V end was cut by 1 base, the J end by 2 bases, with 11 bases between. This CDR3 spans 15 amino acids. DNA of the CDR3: TGTGCCAGCAGCTTAGGAACAGGGTGGCAAGAGACCCAGTACTTC. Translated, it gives CASSLGTGWQETQYF.

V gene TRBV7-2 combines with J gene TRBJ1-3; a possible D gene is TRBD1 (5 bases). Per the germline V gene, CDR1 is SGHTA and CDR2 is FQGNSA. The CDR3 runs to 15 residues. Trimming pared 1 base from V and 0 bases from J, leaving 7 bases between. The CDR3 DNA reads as TGTGCCAGCAGCTTAGTGGGGGGCTCTGGAAACACCATATATTTT. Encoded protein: CASSLVGGSGNTIYF.

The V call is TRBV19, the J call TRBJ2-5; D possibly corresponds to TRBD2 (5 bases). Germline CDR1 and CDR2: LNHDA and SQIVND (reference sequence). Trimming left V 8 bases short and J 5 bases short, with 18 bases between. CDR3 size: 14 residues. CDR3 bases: TGTGCCAGTGACGACGGAGGAAGCGGTGAGACCCAGTACTTC. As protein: CASDDGGSGETQYF.

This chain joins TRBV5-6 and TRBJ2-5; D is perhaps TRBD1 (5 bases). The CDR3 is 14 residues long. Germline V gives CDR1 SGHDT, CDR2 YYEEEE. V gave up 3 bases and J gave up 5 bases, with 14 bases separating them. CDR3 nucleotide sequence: TGTGCCAGCAGCTCTTTGGGGCTTCGGGAGACCCAGTACTTC. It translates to CASSSLGLRETQYF.

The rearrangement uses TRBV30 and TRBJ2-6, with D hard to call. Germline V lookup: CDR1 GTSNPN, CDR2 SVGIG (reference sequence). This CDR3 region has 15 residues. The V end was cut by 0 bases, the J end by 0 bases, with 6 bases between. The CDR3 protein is CAWSVVGSGANVLTF. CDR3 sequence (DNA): TGTGCCTGGAGTGTAGTGGGCTCTGGGGCCAACGTCCTGACTTTC.

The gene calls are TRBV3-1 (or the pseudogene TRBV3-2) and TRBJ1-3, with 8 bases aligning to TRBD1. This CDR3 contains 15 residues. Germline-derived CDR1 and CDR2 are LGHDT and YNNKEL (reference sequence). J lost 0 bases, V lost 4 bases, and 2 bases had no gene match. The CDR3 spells CASSRGTGSGNTIYF. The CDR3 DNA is TGTGCCAGCAGCCGCGGGACAGGCTCTGGAAACACCATATATTTT.

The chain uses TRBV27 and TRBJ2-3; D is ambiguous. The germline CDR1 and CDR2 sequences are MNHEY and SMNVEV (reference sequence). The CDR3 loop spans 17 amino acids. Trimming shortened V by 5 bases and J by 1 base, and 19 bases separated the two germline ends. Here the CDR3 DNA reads TGTGCCAGCAGTCCGAACCGGAGAAGACCAGGCACAGATACGCAGTATTTT. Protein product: CASSPNRRRPGTDTQYF.

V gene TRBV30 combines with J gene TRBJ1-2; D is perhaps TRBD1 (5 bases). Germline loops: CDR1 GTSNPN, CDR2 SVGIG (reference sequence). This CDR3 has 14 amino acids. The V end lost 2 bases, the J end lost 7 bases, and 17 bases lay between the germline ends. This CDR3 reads CAWSWRGAQVGYTF. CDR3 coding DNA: TGTGCCTGGAGTTGGCGAGGGGCGCAGGTTGGCTACACCTTC.

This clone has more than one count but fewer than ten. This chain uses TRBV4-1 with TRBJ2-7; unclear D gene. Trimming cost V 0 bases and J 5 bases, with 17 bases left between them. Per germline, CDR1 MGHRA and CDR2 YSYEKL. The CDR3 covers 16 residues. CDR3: CASSQDDWVRKNEQYF. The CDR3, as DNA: TGCGCCAGCAGCCAAGATGATTGGGTTAGGAAGAACGAGCAGTACTTC.

This chain's CDR3 is CASSSLRSGTSGGPISGNEQFF. In DNA, the CDR3 is TGTGCCAGCAGCTCCCTACGTAGTGGGACTAGCGGGGGCCCAATCTCGGGAAATGAGCAGTTCTTC. The rearrangement joins TRBV7-6 to TRBJ2-1; 14 bases are a match to TRBD2. V shed 4 bases and J 7 bases; nucleotides not matched to a gene: 24. This CDR3 has 22 residues. From germline, CDR1 is SGHVS and CDR2 FNYEAQ.

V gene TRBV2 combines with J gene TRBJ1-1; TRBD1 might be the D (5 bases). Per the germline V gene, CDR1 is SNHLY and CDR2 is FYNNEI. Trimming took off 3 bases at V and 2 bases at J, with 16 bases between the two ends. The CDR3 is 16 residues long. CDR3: CASSDSLGGLNTEAFF. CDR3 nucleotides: TGTGCCAGCAGTGATTCGTTGGGGGGACTAAACACTGAAGCTTTCTTT.

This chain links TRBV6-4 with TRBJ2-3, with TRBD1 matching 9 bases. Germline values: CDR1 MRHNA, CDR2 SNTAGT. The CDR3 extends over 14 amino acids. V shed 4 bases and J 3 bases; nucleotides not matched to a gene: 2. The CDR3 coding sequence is TGTGCCAGCAGTGTAGGACAGGGGACAGATACGCAGTATTTT. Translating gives CASSVGQGTDTQYF.

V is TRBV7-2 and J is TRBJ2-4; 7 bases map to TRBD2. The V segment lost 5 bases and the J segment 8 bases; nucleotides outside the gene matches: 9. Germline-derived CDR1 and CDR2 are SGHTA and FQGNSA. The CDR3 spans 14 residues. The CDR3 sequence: CASSDQTSRYIQYF. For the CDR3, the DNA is TGTGCCAGCAGCGACCAGACTAGCAGGTACATTCAGTACTTC. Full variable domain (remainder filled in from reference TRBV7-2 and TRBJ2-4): GAGVSQSPSNKVTEKGKDVELRCDPISGHTALYWYRQSLGQGLEFLIYFQGNSAPDKSGLPSDRFSAERTGGSVSTLTIQRTQQEDSAVYLCASSDQTSRYIQYFGAGTRLSVL.

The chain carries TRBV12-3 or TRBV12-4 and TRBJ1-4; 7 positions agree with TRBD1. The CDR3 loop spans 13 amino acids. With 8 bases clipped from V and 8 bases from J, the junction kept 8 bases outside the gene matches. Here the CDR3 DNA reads TGTGCCAGCTATCGGGACAGTCGGGAAAAACTGTTTTTT. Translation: CASYRDSREKLFF.

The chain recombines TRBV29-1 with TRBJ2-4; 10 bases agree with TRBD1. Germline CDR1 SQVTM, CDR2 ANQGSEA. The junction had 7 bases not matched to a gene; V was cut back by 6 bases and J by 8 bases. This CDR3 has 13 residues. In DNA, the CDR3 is TGCAGCGTCCTGACAGGGGGCTGGGACATTCAGTACTTC. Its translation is CSVLTGGWDIQYF.

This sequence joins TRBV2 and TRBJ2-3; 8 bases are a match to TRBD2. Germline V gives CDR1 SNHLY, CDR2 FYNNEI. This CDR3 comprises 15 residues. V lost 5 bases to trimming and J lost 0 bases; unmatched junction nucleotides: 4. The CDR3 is CASSSSGLSTDTQYF. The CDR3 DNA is TGTGCCAGCAGTTCTAGCGGGCTCAGCACAGATACGCAGTATTTT. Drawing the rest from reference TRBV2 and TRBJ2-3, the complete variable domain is EPEVTQTPSHQVTQMGQEVILRCVPISNHLYFYWYRQILGQKVEFLVSFYNNEISEKSEIFDDQFSVERPDGSNFTLKIRSTKLEDSAMYFCASSSSGLSTDTQYFGPGTRLTVL.

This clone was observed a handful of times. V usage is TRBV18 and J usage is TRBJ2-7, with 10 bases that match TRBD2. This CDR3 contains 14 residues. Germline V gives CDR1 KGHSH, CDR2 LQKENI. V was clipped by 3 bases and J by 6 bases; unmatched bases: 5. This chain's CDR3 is CASSPLGLAFEQYF. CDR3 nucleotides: TGTGCCAGCTCACCTTTGGGACTAGCGTTCGAGCAGTACTTC. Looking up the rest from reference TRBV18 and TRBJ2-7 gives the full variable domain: NAGVMQNPRHLVRRRGQEARLRCSPMKGHSHVYWYRQLPEEGLKFMVYLQKENIIDESGMPKERFSAEFPKEGPSILRIQQVVRGDSAAYFCASSPLGLAFEQYFGPGTRLTVT.

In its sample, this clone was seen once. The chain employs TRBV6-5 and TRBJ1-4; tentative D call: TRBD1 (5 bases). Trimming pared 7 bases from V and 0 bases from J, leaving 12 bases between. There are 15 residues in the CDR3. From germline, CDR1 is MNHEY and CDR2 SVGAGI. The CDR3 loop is CASKLQGATNEKLFF. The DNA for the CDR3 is TGTGCCAGCAAACTACAAGGGGCAACTAATGAAAAACTGTTTTTT.

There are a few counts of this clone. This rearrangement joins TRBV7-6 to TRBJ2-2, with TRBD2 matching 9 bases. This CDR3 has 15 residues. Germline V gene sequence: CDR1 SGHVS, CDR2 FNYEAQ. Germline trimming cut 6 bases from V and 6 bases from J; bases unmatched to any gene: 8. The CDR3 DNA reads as TGTGCCAGCAGGGAGAGTGGGACTAGCTCCGGGGAGCTGTTTTTT. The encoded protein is CASRESGTSSGELFF.